What follows are 15 T cell receptor beta chains derived from one specimen sequenced in a study of cytomegalovirus exposure and HLA in healthy donors. In the PCR, 60 Vbeta and 13 Jbeta primers were used. Generated by immunoSEQ multiplex PCR, the TCRdb table keeps only in-frame clones and is missing some. The sample shows 110,000 or so clones, 60% to 80% of them seen only once. Sequenced sample: PBMCs. The receptors come from a woman aged 25 to 39 in good health and CMV-seropositive.

As to this clone: As the CDR3 is not closed by the conserved phenylalanine or tryptophan, this likely results from a read error. This chain links TRBV9 with TRBJ1-2; 9 bases agree with TRBD1. V was pared by 3 bases and J by 4 bases, with 10 bases of the junction left unmatched. Germline lookup yields CDR1 SGDLS and CDR2 YYNGEE. This CDR3 has 16 amino acids. The CDR3 nucleotides are TGTGCCAGCAGCGACCGGGACAGGGAGGAAGGCTATGGCTACACCCTC. Translated: CASSDRDREEGYGYTL.

The rearrangement joins TRBV5-1 to TRBJ2-4, with D hard to call. The CDR3 runs 16 residues. Germline CDR1 is SGHRS and CDR2 is YFSETQ. The ends were cut back, 0 bases at V and 0 bases at J, with 10 bases in the middle. The CDR3 protein is CASSLVQVLAKNIQYF. CDR3 DNA sequence: TGCGCCAGCAGCTTGGTGCAGGTTTTAGCCAAAAACATTCAGTACTTC.

The chain employs TRBV6-5 and TRBJ1-2; TRBD1 matches at 7 bases. From germline, CDR1 is MNHEY and CDR2 SVGAGI. The junction had 11 bases not matched to a gene; V was cut back by 2 bases and J by 8 bases. The CDR3 is made up of 15 amino acids. CDR3 bases: TGTGCCAGCAGTTACGACAGGGTTTCGGGCCGGGGCTACACCTTC. Translated: CASSYDRVSGRGYTF.

The chain employs TRBV18 and TRBJ2-1, with TRBD2 matching 9 bases. The V and J ends lost 0 bases and 4 bases, in that order; junction bases with no gene match: 4. Germline-derived CDR1 and CDR2 are KGHSH and LQKENI. This CDR3 is 16 amino acids long. The CDR3 reads CASSPPGGRVYNEQFF. The CDR3 DNA is TGTGCCAGCTCACCACCGGGCGGGAGGGTGTACAATGAGCAGTTCTTC.

This chain uses TRBV19 with TRBJ2-1; TRBD1 agrees at 9 bases. Germline-derived CDR1 and CDR2 are LNHDA and SQIVND (reference sequence). The CDR3 covers 16 residues. Trimming removed 4 bases from V and 4 bases from J; junction bases left unmatched: 8. The CDR3 sequence is CASSKPMGQGYNEQFF. The DNA of the CDR3 is TGTGCCAGTAGTAAACCAATGGGACAGGGTTACAATGAGCAGTTCTTC.

This clone appeared a few times. This sequence joins TRBV5-1 and TRBJ1-1; D unclear. CDR1 and CDR2 (germline): SGHRS, YFSETQ. V gave up 6 bases and J gave up 0 bases, with 12 bases separating them. The CDR3 extends over 14 amino acids. Here the CDR3 reads CASKKDEVNTEAFF. The DNA of the CDR3 is TGCGCCAGCAAGAAAGACGAGGTGAACACTGAAGCTTTCTTT.

The V gene is TRBV25-1, the J gene TRBJ2-7; TRBD2 matches at 13 bases. The CDR3 has 16 residues. J gave up 5 bases and V 4 bases, and 8 bases lay outside the gene matches. The V gene's germline CDR1 is MGHDK and CDR2 SYGVNS. This chain's CDR3 is CASSGRSGTSGNEQYF. The CDR3 nucleotides are TGTGCCAGCAGTGGCCGGTCCGGGACTAGCGGGAACGAGCAGTACTTC.

This clone was recorded only once. The genes are TRBV9 and TRBJ2-3; 8 bases match TRBD2. The V segment lost 0 bases and the J segment 6 bases; nucleotides outside the gene matches: 6. CDR1 and CDR2 (germline): SGDLS, YYNGEE. The CDR3 extends over 15 amino acids. CDR3 DNA sequence: TGTGCCAGCAGCGTAGTTTCAGCGGGAGCGGATACGCAGTATTTT. Translated: CASSVVSAGADTQYF. The full variable domain, in which reference TRBV9 and TRBJ2-3 provide the parts outside the CDR3, is DSGVTQTPKHLITATGQRVTLRCSPRSGDLSVYWYQQSLDQGLQFLIQYYNGEERAKGNILERFSAQQFPDLHSELNLSSLELGDSALYFCASSVVSAGADTQYFGPGTRLTVL.

Only a few counts were recorded for this clone. The chain employs TRBV7-2 and TRBJ1-2, with unresolved D. CDR1 is SGHTA, CDR2 FQGNSA, per germline. Trimming cost V 5 bases and J 6 bases, with 13 bases left between them. CDR3 length equals 13 residues. Here the CDR3 DNA reads TGTGCCAGCAGCCTTGTGAGGGTGGATGGCTACACCTTC. It translates to CASSLVRVDGYTF.

The chain carries TRBV2 and TRBJ2-5; 7 bases align to TRBD2. V lost 8 bases, J lost 3 bases, and 3 bases stayed unmatched. CDR3 length equals 12 residues. Germline V lookup: CDR1 SNHLY, CDR2 FYNNEI. CDR3: CASSGREETQYF. Here the CDR3 DNA reads TGTGCCAGCTCAGGGAGGGAAGAGACCCAGTACTTC.

The V call is TRBV4-1, the J call TRBJ1-2; D remains ambiguous. This CDR3 has 15 residues. Germline V gene data show CDR1 as MGHRA and CDR2 as YSYEKL. The V end was cut by 4 bases, the J end by 4 bases, with 16 bases between. CDR3 region: CASSPGEGLTYGYTF. CDR3 DNA sequence: TGCGCCAGCAGCCCCGGGGAGGGCCTAACCTATGGCTACACCTTC.

The J gene is TRBJ2-2, the V gene TRBV18; TRBD2 matches at 14 bases. J gave up 2 bases and V 3 bases, and 5 bases lay outside the gene matches. Germline CDR1 reads KGHSH; CDR2 reads LQKENI. CDR3 size: 18 residues. The CDR3 DNA follows: TGTGCCAGCTCACCGGGACTAGCGGGAGTCTCAAACACCGGGGAGCTGTTTTTT. Its translation: CASSPGLAGVSNTGELFF. The full variable domain, completed using reference TRBV18 and TRBJ2-2, is NAGVMQNPRHLVRRRGQEARLRCSPMKGHSHVYWYRQLPEEGLKFMVYLQKENIIDESGMPKERFSAEFPKEGPSILRIQQVVRGDSAAYFCASSPGLAGVSNTGELFFGEGSRLTVL.

This clone was picked up one time. The chain employs TRBV5-4 and TRBJ2-7; 13 nucleotides agree with TRBD2. The CDR3 has 19 residues. Germline CDR1 is SGHNT and CDR2 is YYREEE (reference sequence). With 3 bases clipped from V and 0 bases from J, the junction kept 12 bases outside the gene matches. Written as DNA, the CDR3 is TGTGCCAGCAGCTCGAGAGCCGGACTAGCGGGAGCCCCCTCCTACGAGCAGTACTTC. Protein product: CASSSRAGLAGAPSYEQYF.

The V and J genes are TRBV23-1 and TRBJ2-2; 9 positions agree with TRBD2. TRBV23-1 is reported as an ORF; its role is uncertain. The CDR3 runs 18 residues. The V gene end was trimmed by 11 bases and the J gene end by 1 base; junction bases not matched to a gene: 17. The CDR3 bases are TGCGCCCCCCCAGGACGGACTAGCGCGGACTTGAACACCGGGGAGCTGTTTTTT. Amino acid sequence: CAPPGRTSADLNTGELFF.

This clone was observed a handful of times. The V call is TRBV5-6, the J call TRBJ2-5; tentatively, D is TRBD2 (6 bases). Germline values: CDR1 SGHDT, CDR2 YYEEEE. Trimming took off 1 base at V and 5 bases at J, with 12 bases between the two ends. This CDR3 is built from 14 residues. CDR3 region: CASSLWAAGETQYF. CDR3 bases: TGTGCCAGCAGCTTGTGGGCGGCGGGGGAGACCCAGTACTTC.